Sequencing of this TCR beta chain was carried out in a study of blood T cell repertoires in COVID-19. About the research overall: Sites in the United States, Italy and Spain provided acute and convalescent COVID-19 samples.

The age range of participants was about 18 to 100 years, with residence in approximately 25 US areas. Cohort placement rested on clinical history that participants reported themselves. Before being deemed recovered, Cohort 3 donors had two negative PCRs, clearance, or symptom resolution. Clones were read by immunoSEQ multiplex PCR, and TCRdb kept only the in-frame ones, dropping some. The sample consists of some 320,000 clones, about 92% of them appearing once. Sequenced: PBMCs or T cells enriched from blood (not recorded which). The sequence was collected from a man between 60 and 75 years old who had recovered from COVID-19.

The CDR3 DNA reads TGTGCCAGCACCATGACCTCCGGGACAGCCTATGGCTACACCTTC. Its protein is CASTMTSGTAYGYTF. The V call is TRBV28, the J call TRBJ1-2; 7 bases line up with TRBD1. The germline CDR1 and CDR2 sequences are MDHEN and SYDVKM. The ends lost 7 bases at V and 4 bases at J; junction bases unmatched: 12. CDR3 size: 15 residues.